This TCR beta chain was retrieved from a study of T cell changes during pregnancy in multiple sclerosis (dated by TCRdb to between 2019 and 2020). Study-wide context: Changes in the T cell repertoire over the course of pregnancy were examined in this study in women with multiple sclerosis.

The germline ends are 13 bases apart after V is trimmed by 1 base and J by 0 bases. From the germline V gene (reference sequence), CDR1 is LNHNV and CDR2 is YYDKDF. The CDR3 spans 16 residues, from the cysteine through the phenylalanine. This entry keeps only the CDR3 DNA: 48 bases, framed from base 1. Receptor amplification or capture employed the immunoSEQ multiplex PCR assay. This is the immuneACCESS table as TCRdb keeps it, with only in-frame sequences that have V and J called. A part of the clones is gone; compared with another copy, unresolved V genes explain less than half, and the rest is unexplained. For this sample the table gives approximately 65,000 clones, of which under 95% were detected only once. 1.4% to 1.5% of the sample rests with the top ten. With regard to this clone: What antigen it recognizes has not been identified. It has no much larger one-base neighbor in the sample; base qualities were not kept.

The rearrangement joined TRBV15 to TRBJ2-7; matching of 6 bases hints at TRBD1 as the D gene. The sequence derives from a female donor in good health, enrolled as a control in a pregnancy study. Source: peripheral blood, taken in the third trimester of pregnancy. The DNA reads TGTGCCACCAGCAGAGCCCGACAGGCCAGCTCCTACGAGCAGTACTTC. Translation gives CATSRARQASSYEQYF.